This T cell receptor (beta chain) came from a study of CD8 T cells in ankylosing spondylitis (dated by TCRdb to 2015 to 2018). Notes on the research overall: To find TCR variants linked to disease, the study profiled T cell receptor beta repertoires in ankylosing spondylitis patients and healthy donors. The full study cohort comprised roughly 24 ankylosing spondylitis patients and approximately 100 healthy donors. Peripheral blood was sampled, and synovial fluid was also collected from ankylosing spondylitis patients.

The germline ends are 11 bases apart after V is trimmed by 0 bases and J by 1 base. Looking up the germline V gene (reference sequence) yields CDR1 MNHEY and CDR2 SMNVEV. The cysteine opens and the phenylalanine closes a CDR3 of 16 amino acids. The retained sequence is limited to the CDR3, 48 bases, with the frame set at the first base. What the work shows at the level of the full study, not this receptor alone: Some motif variants were previously reported in synovial fluid and blood of reactive arthritis patients, suggesting common disease-initiation mechanisms. The disease-linked clones were reported as significantly enriched in matched synovial fluid samples from ankylosing spondylitis patients. A TCR beta motif of fewer than 10 highly homologous amino acid variants appeared characteristic of blood from ankylosing spondylitis patients. The disease-linked clones showed a CD8+ phenotype and occurred at relatively low frequencies in peripheral blood.

This clonotype was picked up one time. Its antigen remains undetermined. Base qualities are not at hand, and no much larger clone is one base apart. One read yields weak evidence. Sequencing relied on an Illumina HiSeq 2500. Quantitative 5'-RACE with molecular barcodes was used to prepare TCR beta libraries. The paper's data handling went like this. A new computational method based on a probabilistic model of VDJ rearrangement was used to identify disease-linked TCR variants. The raw public data were reprocessed by TCRdb itself: fastp quality trimming at Q25, MiXCR clonotype calling, in-frame beta chains only. Identical CDR3 proteins give one entry, which carries the most common genes and DNA. None of the V and J calls come from the authors' own analysis; TCRdb made them. The sample table shows about 130,000 distinct CDR3 sequences, and more than 15% are seen once. Jointly, the top ten make up roughly 30% of the sample.

The receptor chain draws on TRBV27 and TRBJ2-3, with TRBD1 perhaps the D gene, on 6 matching bases. The receptor's source is a male donor with ankylosing spondylitis. What was sequenced was blood, either unsorted or a sorted T cell fraction (not recorded which). CDR3 loop: CASSLSSAGGTDTQYF. The DNA is as follows: TGTGCCAGCAGTTTATCGTCGGCAGGGGGCACAGATACGCAGTATTTT.